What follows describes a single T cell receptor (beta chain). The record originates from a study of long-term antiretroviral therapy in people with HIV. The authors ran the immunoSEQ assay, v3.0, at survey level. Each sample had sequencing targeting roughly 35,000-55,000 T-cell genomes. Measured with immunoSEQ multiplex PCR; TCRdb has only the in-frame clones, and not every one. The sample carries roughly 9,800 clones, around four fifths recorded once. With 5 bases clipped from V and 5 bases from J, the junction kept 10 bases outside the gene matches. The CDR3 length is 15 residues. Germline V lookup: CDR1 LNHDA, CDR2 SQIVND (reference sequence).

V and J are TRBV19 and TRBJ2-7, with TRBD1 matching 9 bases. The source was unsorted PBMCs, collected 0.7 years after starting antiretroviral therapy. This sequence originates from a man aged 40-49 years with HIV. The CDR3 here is CASSVRDRVLDEQYF. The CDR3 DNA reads TGTGCCAGTAGTGTCCGGGACAGGGTACTCGACGAGCAGTACTTC.